This T cell receptor (beta chain) was identified during a study of cytotoxic CD8 clonotypes in ibrutinib-treated CLL. Looking at the study overall: Included were 11 relapsed/refractory and about 15 treatment-naive patients, of whom 17 were IGHV unmutated. Samples averaged roughly 280,000 productive templates and just under 95,000 productive rearrangements. Findings and caveats of the study: Sustained-remission and progressing patients were not sampled at matched times.

This table comes from immunoSEQ multiplex PCR, and its TCRdb copy is limited to in-frame clones, with some not included. The table has some 80,000 clones, about 85% seen once. V shed 5 bases and J 7 bases; nucleotides not matched to a gene: 11. The CDR3 extends over 15 amino acids. In germline, CDR1 is SGHTA, CDR2 FQGNSA. Notes on this clone: Its target is not known.

Investigators sourced approximately 1.8 micrograms of genomic DNA from cryopreserved PBMCs for TCR beta libraries. Sequences were derived from PBMCs, sampled after 12 months of ibrutinib treatment. The receptor's source is a human donor with chronic lymphocytic leukemia. The J gene is TRBJ1-1, the V gene TRBV7-2, with TRBD1 identical over 9 bases. The CDR3 region is CASSPGTGRTGEAFF. The DNA for the CDR3 is TGTGCCAGCAGCCCCGGGACAGGGCGAACAGGTGAAGCTTTCTTT.